Following are 18 T cell receptor beta chains from one sample sequenced in a study of identical twins. TCRdb used MiXCR to reprocess the 5' RACE reads, holding one entry per CDR3 protein. The data contain over 200,000 distinct CDR3 sequences, around a tenth of them seen just once; the ten biggest clones take up 5% to 5.5%. The material sequenced was memory (CD45RO+) T cells sorted from blood. The receptors stem from a woman aged 18-35 years in good health.

J is TRBJ2-7 and V is TRBV30; D possibly corresponds to TRBD2 (5 bases). V was clipped by 0 bases and J by 6 bases, with 12 bases between them. The CDR3 is 13 residues long. The V gene's germline CDR1 is GTSNPN and CDR2 SVGIG (reference sequence). In DNA form, the CDR3 reads TGTGCCTGGAGTGTAATACCCGCGGGCGAGCAGTACTTC. This sequence encodes CAWSVIPAGEQYF.

Only a few counts were recorded for this clonotype. The V gene is TRBV5-1, the J gene TRBJ2-4; 10 bases map to TRBD1. The J segment lost 0 bases and the V segment lost 4 bases, leaving 13 bases of the junction unmatched. This CDR3 region has 19 residues. Looked up from germline, CDR1 is SGHRS and CDR2 is YFSETQ. The CDR3 here is CASSPGTGDFWLAKNIQYF. DNA for the CDR3: TGCGCCAGCAGCCCGGGGACAGGGGATTTTTGGCTAGCCAAAAACATTCAGTACTTC.

V and J are TRBV7-9 and TRBJ2-7; weak D call: TRBD2 (6 bases). V was clipped by 4 bases and J by 2 bases, with 12 bases between them. Germline V gene lookup returns CDR1 SEHNR and CDR2 FQNEAQ (reference sequence). This CDR3 has 14 residues. The CDR3 is CASSSGARAYEQYF. CDR3 coding DNA: TGTGCCAGCAGCTCGGGAGCGAGAGCCTACGAGCAGTACTTC. Filled out from reference TRBV7-9 and TRBJ2-7, the complete variable domain reads DTGVSQNPRHKITKRGQNVTFRCDPISEHNRLYWYRQTLGQGPEFLTYFQNEAQLEKSRLLSDRFSAERPKGSFSTLEIQRTEQGDSAMYLCASSSGARAYEQYFGPGTRLTVT.

The chain is built from TRBV20-1 and TRBJ1-2, with TRBD1 identical over 9 bases. This CDR3 spans 13 amino acids. Germline CDR1 reads DFQATT; CDR2 reads SNEGSKA (reference sequence). V dropped 6 bases and J dropped 7; count of bases not matched to a gene: 9. CDR3 in DNA: TGCAGTGCCCTCTTACAGGGGGCGCGTGGCTACACCTTC. Its protein product is CSALLQGARGYTF.

This clonotype occurred many times. This chain connects TRBV6-5 to TRBJ2-5; D uncertain. With 4 bases removed from V and 1 base from J, the gap between germline ends came to 13 bases. Germline V gene sequence: CDR1 MNHEY, CDR2 SVGAGI. The length of the CDR3 is 15 residues. CDR3 protein: CASSSPYTVQETQYF. The CDR3 DNA reads TGTGCCAGCAGTTCCCCTTACACGGTCCAAGAGACCCAGTACTTC.

A few counts support this clonotype. The DNA of the CDR3 is TGTGCCACCAGCGCACGGACTAGAGGGGATACGCAGTATTTT. Amino acids: CATSARTRGDTQYF. The chain recombines TRBV15 with TRBJ2-3; 7 nucleotides align to TRBD2. The CDR3 spans 14 residues. The V and J ends lost 5 bases and 6 bases, in that order; junction bases with no gene match: 8. Germline CDR1 is LNHNV and CDR2 is YYDKDF (reference sequence).

J is TRBJ2-3 and V is TRBV6-1; unclear D gene. This CDR3 comprises 16 residues. V lost 0 bases and J 2 bases, leaving 12 bases between the germline ends. The germline V gene has CDR1 MNHNS and CDR2 SASEGT. CDR3 nucleotide sequence: TGTGCCAGCAGTGAAGCAGGAATTCGGTCCACAGATACGCAGTATTTT. Its protein is CASSEAGIRSTDTQYF.

V usage is TRBV7-9 and J usage is TRBJ2-3; D may be TRBD1 or TRBD2 (5 bases each). With 6 bases removed from V and 1 base from J, the gap between germline ends came to 17 bases. This CDR3 comprises 16 residues. Germline-derived CDR1 and CDR2 are SEHNR and FQNEAQ (reference sequence). CDR3 DNA sequence: TGTGCCAGCAGGATGATCGGGGCTAGGGGCACAGATACGCAGTATTTT. Its translation: CASRMIGARGTDTQYF.

This clonotype was seen only once. The rearrangement joins TRBV20-1 to TRBJ2-2; 11 nucleotides line up with TRBD2. Germline-derived CDR1 and CDR2 are DFQATT and SNEGSKA (reference sequence). Losses at the gene ends were 7 bases for V and 4 bases for J; bases not matched to a gene: 17. CDR3 length: 18 residues. DNA for the CDR3: TGCAGTGGCCAGGCTCCGGGCCTAGCGGGAGGAGGCACCGGGGAGCTGTTTTTT. This encodes CSGQAPGLAGGGTGELFF.

The V and J genes are TRBV9 and TRBJ2-1; D call uncertain. Trimming stripped 0 bases from V and 4 bases from J, with 14 bases between. In germline, CDR1 is SGDLS, CDR2 YYNGEE. CDR3 length: 16 amino acids. CDR3 residues: CASSVAAGPLYNEQFF. CDR3 bases: TGTGCCAGCAGCGTAGCGGCCGGACCGCTATACAATGAGCAGTTCTTC.

V is TRBV4-3 and J is TRBJ2-2, with D unresolved. This CDR3 has 15 amino acids. Per germline, CDR1 LGHNA and CDR2 YSLEER. V was shortened by 0 bases and J by 7 bases, with 12 bases between the two germline ends. DNA for the CDR3: TGCGCCAGCAGCCAAGATCGGGCTTCGGGCGGGGAGCTGTTTTTT. Its translation: CASSQDRASGGELFF.

This clonotype was counted between two and nine times. This chain joins TRBV2 and TRBJ2-3; 12 bases match TRBD2. This CDR3 has 15 amino acids. After removal of 6 bases from V and 10 bases from J, the junction contained 11 bases not matched to a gene. Germline CDR1 and CDR2: SNHLY and FYNNEI. CDR3 in amino acids: CASRPLAGGQGAQYF. The CDR3 DNA reads TGTGCCAGCAGGCCGCTAGCGGGGGGGCAAGGTGCGCAGTATTTT.

V and J are TRBV14 and TRBJ2-1, with unresolved D. CDR3 length: 12 amino acids. V lost 1 base, J lost 8 bases, and 6 bases lay in between. Germline V gene lookup returns CDR1 SGHDN and CDR2 FVKESK. The CDR3 nucleotides read TGTGCCAGCAGCCAAGGGGTGGATGAGCAGTTCTTC. Protein sequence: CASSQGVDEQFF.

The chain uses TRBV18 and TRBJ1-2; 8 bases line up with TRBD1. This CDR3 is built from 15 residues. CDR1 and CDR2 from the germline V gene are KGHSH and LQKENI. The V segment lost 2 bases and the J segment 8 bases; nucleotides outside the gene matches: 10. The CDR3 coding sequence is TGTGCCAGCTCACCAGAAGCAGGGGGCACGCGCGGCTACACCTTC. As protein: CASSPEAGGTRGYTF.

V usage is TRBV5-4 and J usage is TRBJ1-1; D remains unclear. The CDR3 extends over 14 amino acids. Germline V lookup: CDR1 SGHNT, CDR2 YYREEE (reference sequence). V lost 3 bases to trimming and J lost 5 bases, with 14 bases between them. The CDR3 DNA reads TGTGCCAGCAGCTCCGAGACGATGGGGACTGAAGCTTTCTTT. This codes for CASSSETMGTEAFF. The full variable domain, in which reference TRBV5-4 and TRBJ1-1 provide the parts outside the CDR3, is ETGVTQSPTHLIKTRGQQVTLRCSSQSGHNTVSWYQQALGQGPQFIFQYYREEENGRGNFPPRFSGLQFPNYSSELNVNALELDDSALYLCASSSETMGTEAFFGQGTRLTVV.

This chain connects TRBV7-3 to TRBJ1-6; D is unresolved. CDR3 length: 16 amino acids. The germline V and J ends were trimmed by 1 base and 9 bases, with 16 bases remaining between them. CDR1 SGHTA and CDR2 FQGTGA come from the germline V gene. CDR3 sequence: CASSLRPPEGGSPLHF. CDR3 nucleotide sequence: TGTGCCAGCAGCTTAAGGCCACCCGAGGGTGGTTCACCCCTCCACTTT.

The J gene is TRBJ1-1, the V gene TRBV12-3 or TRBV12-4, with 10 bases fitting TRBD1. V trimming: 5 bases; J trimming: 0 bases; junction bases outside the gene matches: 6. CDR3 length equals 16 residues. The DNA for the CDR3 is TGTGCCAGCAGTCGCCCGGGACAGGGGATGAACACTGAAGCTTTCTTT. Its translation is CASSRPGQGMNTEAFF.

V and J are TRBV20-1 and TRBJ2-1; 8 bases are a match to TRBD2. Germline V lookup: CDR1 DFQATT, CDR2 SNEGSKA (reference sequence). This CDR3 spans 12 amino acids. V was pared by 7 bases and J by 9 bases, with 8 bases of the junction left unmatched. The CDR3: CSVLIAGTEQFF. The CDR3 region has the DNA TGCAGTGTTTTGATAGCGGGAACTGAGCAGTTCTTC.